The rows below give T cell receptor beta chains drawn from one sample of a study of beta chain features in type 1 diabetes. TCRdb's copy holds only in-frame clones and misses some; the assay was immunoSEQ multiplex PCR. Of around 320,000 clones listed, about 15% are singletons. The sequenced material came from central memory CD4+ T cells from blood. These receptors all stem from a man between 25 and 39 years old in good health. The CDR3 runs from the conserved cysteine through the conserved F or W. A D gene is named only where the DNA matches it firmly. Size values are once, few and many counts, or a class for expanded clones, and some rows have none.

NA	few	TRBV5-4	TRBJ2-3	CASSQIDADTQYF	TGTGCCAGCAGCCAAATAGACGCAGATACGCAGTATTTT
NA	NA	TRBV2	TRBJ2-5	CASSEALGGTQYF	TGTGCCAGCAGTGAAGCGCTCGGGGGGACCCAGTACTTC
TRBD2	few	TRBV29-1	TRBJ2-1	CSGGLAGGDEQFF	TGCAGCGGAGGACTAGCGGGAGGAGACGAGCAGTTCTTC
TRBD1	NA	TRBV30	TRBJ1-4	CAWRGQGNEKLFF	TGTGCCTGGAGAGGACAGGGTAATGAAAAACTGTTTTTT
NA	NA	TRBV18	TRBJ1-1	CASSEQGNTEAFF	TGTGCCAGCTCAGAACAGGGGAACACTGAAGCTTTCTTT
TRBD1	few	TRBV5-1	TRBJ1-4	CASSSTGTVAEKLFF	TGCGCCAGCAGCTCGACCGGGACAGTCGCTGAAAAACTGTTTTTT
NA	NA	TRBV9	TRBJ1-1	CASSALTLDTEAFF	TGTGCCAGCAGCGCGTTGACGTTGGACACTGAAGCTTTCTTT
NA	NA	TRBV5-1	TRBJ2-5	CASSAHGQLQETQYF	TGCGCCAGCAGCGCACATGGACAGCTCCAAGAGACCCAGTACTTC
NA	few	TRBV14	TRBJ1-1	CASSPNRFGTEAFF	TGTGCCAGCAGCCCCAACAGGTTCGGCACTGAAGCTTTCTTT
TRBD1	NA	TRBV5-1	TRBJ2-6	CASSLGQGIGTGANVLTF	TGCGCCAGCAGCTTGGGACAGGGTATTGGAACTGGGGCCAACGTCCTGACTTTC
TRBD2	few	TRBV13	TRBJ2-3	CASSLGGVGDTQYF	TGTGCCAGCAGCCTCGGGGGGGTTGGAGATACGCAGTATTTT
NA	few	TRBV5-1	TRBJ2-2	CASSLEGSANTGELFF	TGCGCCAGCAGCTTGGAGGGCAGCGCGAACACCGGGGAGCTGTTTTTT
NA	NA	TRBV13	TRBJ2-3	CASSFVSGRTTDTQYF	TGTGCCAGCAGCTTTGTGAGTGGACGGACCACAGATACGCAGTATTTT